Sequencing of this T cell receptor (beta chain) was carried out in a study of T-cell memory formation after mild COVID-19. TCRdb itself ran the 5' RACE reads through MiXCR, one entry per CDR3 protein. This sample yields about 400,000 distinct CDR3 sequences, of which approximately 16% are seen a single time; 20% to 25% belongs to the top ten. Whole-study findings and limits: In second-wave clones peaking day 37, SARS-CoV-2 specificity remained unconfirmed. Pre-infection memory contained some responding clones, which suggested that cross-reactive memory had joined. CD4/CD8 balance characterized clones contracting day 15 to 85, and CD4+ skew characterized later expanders. Shrinking CD4+ clones resided mostly in CM and EM, and CD8+ ones in EMRA.

This clonotype was picked up a small number of times. Antigen unknown. V lost 3 bases to trimming and J lost 4 bases, with 18 bases between them. The CDR3 sequence is 15 residues long. The germline CDR1 and CDR2 sequences are SQVTM and ANQGSEA. The sequenced material came from PBMCs or a T cell subset sorted from them (not recorded which). V gene TRBV29-1 combines with J gene TRBJ1-2, with no clear D. The TCR was taken from a man aged 18 to 30 who had mild COVID-19 (a few samples of this study predate the infection). Cell type and time point are not known. The CDR3 loop is CSVESPLYSFYGYTF. In nucleotides, the CDR3 is TGCAGCGTTGAGAGCCCTCTGTACAGCTTCTATGGCTACACCTTC.